The present TCR beta chain was sequenced within a study of blood T cell repertoires in COVID-19 (dated by TCRdb to 2018 to 2021). General notes on the study: Collaborator samples came from the United States, Italy and Spain and covered acute and convalescent phases of COVID-19. Nearly every sample came with metadata listing a de-identified subject ID, COVID-19 status, age in years and sex. HLA class I and class II types, where available, came from metadata supplied by the sample provider rather than from assay-based typing. Samples came from the ongoing ImmuneRACE study (first 160 participants) plus 1,254 subjects from 6 global collaborators. Subjects who had been exposed to COVID-19, were actively infected with it, or had recovered from it provided the deeply sampled blood TCRbeta repertoires that made up the dataset. The prospective study material was composed of cDNA or gDNA derived from T cells, B-cell-depleted T cells, or PBMCs. The repertoires were released in a freely available public database meant as a resource for research on the immune response to SARS-CoV-2. Results and caveats for the whole study, not just this receptor: Clinical and demographic metadata were provided uncurated, with the amount varying by source and participant.

Enrolling through a virtual design, the prospective study's participants ranged in age from roughly 18 to 95 years and lived across 20 to 30 United States geographic areas. Cohort assignment in the prospective study relied on participant-reported clinical history from a screening survey and a study questionnaire. Recovered participants in ImmuneRACE Cohort 3 were defined by two consecutive negative NP/OP PCR tests, clearance by a healthcare professional, or resolution of symptoms. Mobile phlebotomists in the prospective study collected whole blood, serum and a nasopharyngeal or oropharyngeal swab from every participant. Participants in the prospective study had the option to provide additional blood draws and questionnaires over a roughly 2-month period. Prospective study blood samples were shipped either frozen or at room temperature before DNA extraction. TCRbeta CDR3 regions were amplified from genomic DNA using the immunoSEQ Assay, a bias-controlled multiplex PCR. The original pipeline was this. The number of nucleated cells in each sample was estimated from the amplification of reference gene primers within the assay. Sequence reads were collapsed and filtered to measure the absolute abundance of every unique TCRbeta CDR3 rearrangement. For each sample, productive Simpson clonality was calculated as the square root of Simpson's diversity index across productive rearrangements. This is the immuneACCESS table as TCRdb keeps it, with only in-frame sequences that have V and J called. A part of the clones is gone; compared with another copy, unresolved V genes explain less than half, and the rest is unexplained. The DNA was the basis for D and trimming; V, J and clone size are from that table. The sample data list 350,000 to 550,000 clones, and around 89% of these were observed just once. 1.1% of the sample is taken by the ten largest.

Trimming leaves V shorter by 4 bases and J shorter by 4 bases, with the junction holding 10 bases beyond the gene matches. Including cysteine and phenylalanine, the CDR3 has 17 amino acids. This entry keeps only the CDR3 DNA: 51 bases, framed from base 1. CDR1 and CDR2 are read off the germline V gene (reference sequence) as LGHDT and YNNKEL. Comment on this clone: The antigen this receptor binds is unknown. One base away there is no much larger clone; base qualities are not given.

This sequence originates from a man aged 30-40 years who had recovered from COVID-19. Sequenced input: PBMCs or T cells enriched from blood (not recorded which). In this chain, TRBV3-1 (or the pseudogene TRBV3-2) is recombined with TRBJ1-1, with 12 bases aligning to TRBD1. The CDR3 in this case is CASSPGTGGAISTEAFF. The DNA sequence follows: TGTGCCAGCAGCCCTGGGACAGGGGGCGCGATAAGCACTGAAGCTTTCTTT.